The 28 T cell receptor beta chains listed next were all sequenced from one sample in a study of blood T cell repertoires in COVID-19. Assay: immunoSEQ multiplex PCR; the TCRdb copy retains only in-frame clones and omits some. Among 91,000 or so clones listed, approximately 87% were seen once. Specimen: peripheral blood. The origin of the receptors is a human donor in a cohort sampled during active COVID-19.

V usage is TRBV7-2 and J usage is TRBJ1-1; TRBD1 aligns across 8 bases. V trimming: 2 bases; J trimming: 6 bases; junction bases outside the gene matches: 5. From germline, CDR1 is SGHTA and CDR2 FQGNSA. The CDR3 is made up of 14 amino acids. CDR3 protein: CASSLNLDRAEAFF. Here the CDR3 DNA reads TGTGCCAGCAGCTTAAATTTGGACAGGGCTGAAGCTTTCTTT. Filled out from reference TRBV7-2 and TRBJ1-1, the complete variable domain reads GAGVSQSPSNKVTEKGKDVELRCDPISGHTALYWYRQSLGQGLEFLIYFQGNSAPDKSGLPSDRFSAERTGGSVSTLTIQRTQQEDSAVYLCASSLNLDRAEAFFGQGTRLTVV.

This chain connects TRBV28 to TRBJ1-3; 7 nucleotides match TRBD1. This CDR3 is built from 13 residues. V lost 8 bases, J lost 4 bases, and 5 bases stayed unmatched. CDR1 is MDHEN, CDR2 SYDVKM, per germline. The DNA of the CDR3 is TGTGCCAGCGCAGGGGGACTCGGAAACACCATATATTTT. This sequence encodes CASAGGLGNTIYF. Filled out from reference TRBV28 and TRBJ1-3, the complete variable domain reads DVKVTQSSRYLVKRTGEKVFLECVQDMDHENMFWYRQDPGLGLRLIYFSYDVKMKEKGDIPEGYSVSREKKERFSLILESASTNQTSMYLCASAGGLGNTIYFGEGSWLTVV.

V is TRBV5-1 and J is TRBJ1-3; D may be TRBD1 (6 bases). Trimming shortened V by 0 bases and J by 2 bases, and 9 bases separated the two germline ends. CDR1 is SGHRS and CDR2 is YFSETQ in the germline V gene. The CDR3 covers 15 residues. CDR3: CASSLGQVTGNTIYF. CDR3 DNA: TGCGCCAGCAGCTTGGGACAGGTCACTGGAAACACCATATATTTT.

The gene calls are TRBV11-2 and TRBJ1-4; no clear D. The V end lost 10 bases, the J end lost 0 bases, and 18 bases lay between the germline ends. The germline V gene encodes CDR1 SGHAT and CDR2 FQNNGV. The CDR3 consists of 16 residues. The CDR3 bases are TGTGCCACTGCCAGCGGTAACCCGTCAACTAATGAAAAACTGTTTTTT. Translation gives CATASGNPSTNEKLFF.

The chain employs TRBV27 and TRBJ1-1; 10 positions match TRBD1. The CDR3 is 14 residues long. Trimming at V came to 3 bases and at J to 6 bases, leaving 4 bases not matched to a gene. Germline loops: CDR1 MNHEY, CDR2 SMNVEV (reference sequence). In DNA form, the CDR3 reads TGTGCCAGCAGTTTTTCCGGACAGGGGGCTGAAGCTTTCTTT. Translating it yields CASSFSGQGAEAFF.

The chain employs TRBV27 and TRBJ1-3; D is possibly TRBD1 (6 bases). The CDR3 runs 14 residues. Germline V lookup: CDR1 MNHEY, CDR2 SMNVEV (reference sequence). Trimming removed 6 bases from V and 2 bases from J, with 11 bases in between. The chain's CDR3 is CASSLNRAGNTIYF. In DNA, the CDR3 is TGTGCCAGCAGCCTCAACAGGGCTGGAAACACCATATATTTT.

The chain links TRBV25-1 to TRBJ2-2, with D hard to call. V was clipped by 9 bases and J by 1 base, with 3 bases between them. This CDR3 region has 11 residues. Germline CDR1 reads MGHDK; CDR2 reads SYGVNS. CDR3 DNA: TGTGCCAGTCAGAACACCGGGGAGCTGTTTTTT. This translates into CASQNTGELFF.

The rearrangement joins TRBV19 to TRBJ1-2; perhaps TRBD1 as D (5 bases). The germline CDR1 and CDR2 sequences are LNHDA and SQIVND (reference sequence). The length of the CDR3 is 14 residues. Trimming removed 3 bases at V and 5 bases at J, with 13 bases between. The CDR3 loop reads CASSMVGGGYGYTF. In DNA form, the CDR3 reads TGTGCCAGTAGTATGGTCGGGGGAGGGTATGGCTACACCTTC.

The chain has TRBV2 and TRBJ1-2, with 7 bases fitting TRBD1. With 5 bases clipped from V and 3 bases from J, the junction kept 3 bases outside the gene matches. Germline V gene lookup returns CDR1 SNHLY and CDR2 FYNNEI. The CDR3 contains 13 residues. The CDR3 is CASSRTGDYGYTF. In nucleotides, the CDR3 is TGTGCCAGCAGTCGGACAGGTGACTATGGCTACACCTTC.

V and J are TRBV15 and TRBJ2-2; D is unresolved. Per the germline V gene, CDR1 is LNHNV and CDR2 is YYDKDF (reference sequence). The CDR3 is made up of 17 amino acids. Trimming pared 0 bases from V and 1 base from J, leaving 12 bases between. CDR3 loop: CATSRDYASQNTGELFF. In DNA, the CDR3 is TGTGCCACCAGCAGAGATTATGCATCACAGAACACCGGGGAGCTGTTTTTT.

The CDR3, as DNA: TGCGCCAGCAGCTTGGGTCAGGGAATCACTGAAGCTTTCTTT. Translation gives CASSLGQGITEAFF. This chain connects TRBV5-1 to TRBJ1-1; D is possibly TRBD1 (5 bases). This CDR3 comprises 14 residues. The V gene lost 0 bases and the J gene lost 4 bases, with 10 bases spanning the gap. CDR1 SGHRS and CDR2 YFSETQ come from the germline V gene.

This clone came up once. The chain links TRBV12-3 or TRBV12-4 to TRBJ1-1, with D unclear. The V gene lost 7 bases and the J gene lost 3 bases, with 12 bases spanning the gap. The CDR3 loop spans 13 amino acids. This chain's CDR3 is CASTNTKYTEAFF. The DNA of the CDR3 is TGTGCCAGCACCAACACAAAATACACTGAAGCTTTCTTT.

This clone was found once. V and J are TRBV6-5 and TRBJ1-1; maybe TRBD1 (5 bases). Deletions cut 4 bases from V and 4 bases from J, with 16 bases between. CDR3 length equals 15 residues. Germline assignment: CDR1 MNHEY and CDR2 SVGAGI. The CDR3 loop is CASSSQAGQGTEAFF. In DNA form, the CDR3 reads TGTGCCAGCAGTTCCCAGGCAGGGCAGGGCACTGAAGCTTTCTTT.

The V call is TRBV19, the J call TRBJ2-1, with 11 bases lining up with TRBD2. Losses at the gene ends were 5 bases for V and 4 bases for J; bases not matched to a gene: 10. The CDR3 has 17 amino acids. Germline-derived CDR1 and CDR2 are LNHDA and SQIVND (reference sequence). CDR3 region: CASSSTLAGGRYNEQFF. The CDR3 DNA sequence: TGTGCCAGTAGTTCCACCCTAGCGGGGGGCCGTTACAATGAGCAGTTCTTC.

This rearrangement joins TRBV19 to TRBJ1-2; 7 bases match TRBD1. CDR3 length: 15 residues. Germline V gene sequence: CDR1 LNHDA, CDR2 SQIVND (reference sequence). The J segment lost 2 bases and the V segment lost 5 bases, leaving 8 bases of the junction unmatched. The CDR3 sequence is CASSADRVGNYGYTF. The CDR3 coding sequence is TGTGCCAGTAGTGCCGACAGGGTCGGAAACTATGGCTACACCTTC.

This CDR3 is CANGGGWTGELFF. The CDR3 DNA is TGTGCCAACGGGGGGGGGTGGACCGGGGAGCTGTTTTTT. The chain is built from TRBV24-1 and TRBJ2-2; TRBD2 agrees at 8 bases. This CDR3 spans 13 amino acids. J gave up 5 bases and V 11 bases, and 6 bases lay outside the gene matches. CDR1 is KGHDR, CDR2 SFDVKD, per germline.

This clone has a handful of counts. The rearrangement links TRBV4-1 to TRBJ1-2; D is unclear. Germline V gene sequence: CDR1 MGHRA, CDR2 YSYEKL. The CDR3 runs to 13 residues. Trimming cost V 1 base and J 4 bases, with 7 bases left between them. The DNA of the CDR3 is TGCGCCAGCAGCCAAGCCTTATCCTATGGCTACACCTTC. It specifies CASSQALSYGYTF.

The J gene is TRBJ2-1, the V gene TRBV11-2, with TRBD1 as a possible D gene (6 bases). The CDR3 is 14 residues long. V lost 1 base and J lost 8, with 12 bases in between. The V gene's germline CDR1 is SGHAT and CDR2 FQNNGV. The CDR3 loop reads CASSLVTQGYEQFF. DNA of the CDR3: TGTGCCAGCAGCTTAGTGACACAGGGTTATGAGCAGTTCTTC. Full variable domain (missing parts from reference TRBV11-2 and TRBJ2-1): EAGVAQSPRYKIIEKRQSVAFWCNPISGHATLYWYQQILGQGPKLLIQFQNNGVVDDSQLPKDRFSAERLKGVDSTLKIQPAKLEDSAVYLCASSLVTQGYEQFFGPGTRLTVL.

The V and J genes are TRBV23-1 and TRBJ1-2, with TRBD1 as a possible D gene (5 bases). TRBV23-1 is an ORF, and what it does is uncertain. This CDR3 contains 16 residues. V was trimmed by 4 bases and J by 7 bases, leaving 22 bases between them. CDR3 amino acids: CASSPSKKARGGGYTF. The CDR3 nucleotides are TGCGCCAGCAGTCCCTCGAAAAAAGCAAGGGGCGGTGGCTACACCTTC.

J is TRBJ2-1 and V is TRBV5-1; TRBD2 agrees at 13 bases. CDR3 length equals 15 residues. Per germline, CDR1 SGHRS and CDR2 YFSETQ. Germline trimming cut 4 bases from V and 8 bases from J; bases unmatched to any gene: 6. CDR3 sequence: CASSVGGTSGDEQFF. CDR3 in DNA: TGCGCCAGCAGCGTTGGGGGGACTAGCGGGGATGAGCAGTTCTTC.

This clone is a singleton in its sample. The CDR3 DNA is TGTGCCAGTAGTATAGACGAGTATGGCTACACCTTC. It yields the protein CASSIDEYGYTF. V and J are TRBV19 and TRBJ1-2; the D is unclear. Germline CDR1 is LNHDA and CDR2 is SQIVND (reference sequence). Trimming left V 0 bases short and J 5 bases short, with 4 bases between. The CDR3 contains 12 residues.

The chain employs TRBV7-8 and TRBJ2-3, with TRBD2 matching 7 bases. V shed 4 bases and J 2 bases; nucleotides not matched to a gene: 6. CDR3 size: 15 residues. The V gene's germline CDR1 is SGHVS and CDR2 FQNEAQ. The chain's CDR3 is CASSYPSGTTDTQYF. DNA of the CDR3: TGTGCCAGCAGCTATCCCAGCGGGACCACAGATACGCAGTATTTT.

CDR3 DNA sequence: TGCAGCGTTGGGCAGGGGAATAATTCACCCCTCCACTTT. The encoded protein is CSVGQGNNSPLHF. The chain has TRBV29-1 and TRBJ1-6, with D possibly TRBD1 on 6 matching bases. CDR1 and CDR2 (germline): SQVTM, ANQGSEA. Trimming took off 4 bases at V and 5 bases at J, with 9 bases between the two ends. The CDR3 extends over 13 amino acids.

The chain couples TRBV7-2 to TRBJ2-3, with 9 nucleotides matching TRBD2. V lost 1 base and J lost 4; bases outside the gene matches: 9. Germline CDR1 SGHTA, CDR2 FQGNSA. CDR3 length equals 17 residues. The CDR3 DNA follows: TGTGCCAGCAGCTTAGAGGGTATTAGCGGGAGCCCAGATACGCAGTATTTT. It yields the protein CASSLEGISGSPDTQYF.

This chain joins TRBV6-5 and TRBJ1-1; D is possibly TRBD1 (5 bases). CDR3 length: 12 amino acids. V lost 8 bases to trimming and J lost 3 bases, with 10 bases between them. Germline CDR1 is MNHEY and CDR2 is SVGAGI. The DNA of the CDR3 is TGTGCCAGCGGACCGGGGGACACTGAAGCTTTCTTT. Translation gives CASGPGDTEAFF.

The chain recombines TRBV25-1 with TRBJ2-5; D perhaps matches TRBD1 (6 bases). The germline CDR1 and CDR2 sequences are MGHDK and SYGVNS. With 7 bases removed from V and 5 bases from J, the gap between germline ends came to 14 bases. The CDR3 has 13 residues. The CDR3 nucleotides read TGTGCCAGCATGGTCGCAGGGGAGGAGACCCAGTACTTC. It yields the protein CASMVAGEETQYF.

This chain links TRBV6-1 with TRBJ2-7; 7 nucleotides agree with TRBD1. The germline gives CDR1 MNHNS, CDR2 SASEGT. V lost 6 bases, J lost 1 base, and 15 bases stayed unmatched. The CDR3 covers 17 residues. CDR3 amino acids: CASSELKWDSGSYEQYF. CDR3 nucleotides: TGTGCCAGCAGCGAATTAAAGTGGGACAGCGGATCCTACGAGCAGTACTTC.

In this sample, this clone is large. The rearrangement joins TRBV5-1 to TRBJ2-4, with no clear D. CDR1 and CDR2 (germline): SGHRS, YFSETQ. The CDR3 has 15 residues. The V end was cut by 6 bases, the J end by 0 bases, with 13 bases between. As DNA, the CDR3 is TGCGCCAGCACCGCAAACCCACTAGCCAAAAACATTCAGTACTTC. Encoded protein: CASTANPLAKNIQYF. Based on the CDR3 plus reference TRBV5-1 and TRBJ2-4, the full variable domain is KAGVTQTPRYLIKTRGQQVTLSCSPISGHRSVSWYQQTPGQGLQFLFEYFSETQRNKGNFPGRFSGRQFSNSRSEMNVSTLELGDSALYLCASTANPLAKNIQYFGAGTRLSVL.